This T cell receptor beta chain was sequenced for a study of molecular identifiers for immune sequencing clone quantification. Study-level results: Clones above 20 RNA copies contained over 99% of effector molecules and under 1% of naive molecules.

Naive CD8 T cells were sorted, and the gate applied was CD8+CD4-CCR7+CD45RA+. TCRdb ran MiXCR on the PCR reads and lists one entry per CDR3 protein. This sample has about 640,000 distinct CDR3 sequences; about 20% occur once, and the top ten carry 0.85%. Many counts were recorded for this clonotype. The target antigen is unknown. The junction departs from germline at one end; a sequencing error may be responsible. The sequencing sample was made of naive CD8+ T cells from blood, with Jurkat cell RNA spiked in. Noted subset: FACS-sorted CD8+CD4-CCR7+CD45RA+ naive T cells. This clonotype was obtained from a human donor in good health. Some libraries in this study had Jurkat cell RNA spiked in.

DNA for the CDR3: TGCAGCTTTGAGGGGTCCGAGGGCTACACCTTC. Amino acid sequence: CSFEGSEGYTF. This chain links TRBV29-1 with TRBJ1-2, with D perhaps TRBD1 (5 bases). The CDR3 covers 11 residues. Germline CDR1 SQVTM, CDR2 ANQGSEA. The whole variable domain, remainder taken from reference TRBV29-1 and TRBJ1-2, is SAVISQKPSRDICQRGTSLTIQCQVDSQVTMMFWYRQQPGQSLTLIATANQGSEATYESGFVIDKFPISRPNLTFSTLTVSNMSPEDSSIYLCSFEGSEGYTFGSGTRLTVV.